These T cell receptor beta chains were read from a single sample in a study of graft-versus-host responses after intestinal transplantation. TCRdb keeps only in-frame clones here, not all; method: immunoSEQ multiplex PCR. The data show 40,000 to 55,000 clones, with over 75% seen just once and 4.4% held by the top ten. The sequenced sample was PBMCs, obtained 524 days after transplant. Source of these receptors: a human patient who received an intestinal transplant, so some T cells may come from the graft donor. CDR3s include the opening cysteine and the closing phenylalanine or tryptophan. Each record gives: CDR3 length, V gene, clone size, D gene, J gene, CDR3 DNA, CDR3 protein. The D gene is left open where the match is weak. Clone size is shown for a subset of rows, as once, few, many or a class of expanded clone.

17,TRBV4-3,-,-,TRBJ1-4,TGCGCCAGCAGCCAAGATATTGGGGCCCCGGAGGACGAAAAACTGTTTTTT,CASSQDIGAPEDEKLFF
16,TRBV9,few,-,TRBJ2-3,TGTGCCAGCAGCGTAGTGGGACTCGGTAGCACAGATACGCAGTATTTT,CASSVVGLGSTDTQYF
15,TRBV5-1,-,-,TRBJ2-2,TGCGCCAGCAGCCTAGACAGGCCAAACACCGGGGAGCTGTTTTTT,CASSLDRPNTGELFF
13,TRBV7-9,-,-,TRBJ2-5,TGTGCCAGCAGCTCACCTGCTCAAGAGACCCAGTACTTC,CASSSPAQETQYF
14,TRBV6-6,-,-,TRBJ2-7,TGTGCCAGCAGCCCTGGGGACTTTACCTACGAGCAGTACTTC,CASSPGDFTYEQYF
14,TRBV6-5,-,TRBD1,TRBJ2-7,TGTGCCAGCAGTTACCGGGGACAGGCCTACGAGCAGTACTTC,CASSYRGQAYEQYF
19,TRBV5-1,-,TRBD2,TRBJ2-6,TGCGCCAGCAGCTTGGCCACTAGCGGGCCATTCTCTGGGGCCAACGTCCTGACTTTC,CASSLATSGPFSGANVLTF
16,TRBV9,once,-,TRBJ1-1,TGTGCCAGCAGCGTAGCTGAGGGCAGGGTAGGCACTGAAGCTTTCTTT,CASSVAEGRVGTEAFF
14,TRBV6-5,-,-,TRBJ2-2,TGTGCCAGCAGGGGAGCGGGCGGCACCGGGGAGCTGTTTTTT,CASRGAGGTGELFF
13,TRBV6-1,-,-,TRBJ1-5,TGTGCCAGCAGTCCATTACAGGGTCAGCCCCAGCATTTT,CASSPLQGQPQHF
14,TRBV15,-,-,TRBJ2-7,TGTGCCACCAGCAGCGGGAGAGGGCTCCACGAGCAGTACTTC,CATSSGRGLHEQYF
14,TRBV6-1,once,-,TRBJ1-1,TGTGCCAGCAGTGAAGAAAGGGTTATCGCTGAAGCTTTCTTT,CASSEERVIAEAFF
15,TRBV7-2,-,TRBD2,TRBJ2-7,TGTGCCAGCAGCCGTAGCGGGAGGGCCTGGTACGAGCAGTACTTC,CASSRSGRAWYEQYF
11,TRBV11-2,-,-,TRBJ2-7,TGTGCCAGCAGCTTAGCGCTCGAGCAGTACTTC,CASSLALEQYF
13,TRBV30,-,-,TRBJ2-3,TGTGCCTGGACACAAGAACGCACAGATACGCAGTATTTT,CAWTQERTDTQYF
13,TRBV5-1,once,-,TRBJ2-2,TGCGCCAGCAGCTCTCAGGGCACCGGGGAGCTGTTTTTT,CASSSQGTGELFF
17,TRBV19,once,-,TRBJ1-2,TGTGCCAGTAGTACCCTCCTGGCCGGCCTCTACGGCTATGGCTACACCTTC,CASSTLLAGLYGYGYTF
15,TRBV19,-,-,TRBJ1-5,TGTGCCAGTACCCTCGGACAGAATAGCAATCAGCCCCAGCATTTT,CASTLGQNSNQPQHF
13,TRBV11-2,-,-,TRBJ2-7,TGTGCCAGCAGCTTGGTGTTATTCGACGAGCAGTACTTC,CASSLVLFDEQYF
18,TRBV5-3,-,TRBD2,TRBJ2-2,TGTGCCAGAAGCTTGGACCTACGCCAGCGGGAGAACACCGGGGAGCTGTTTTTT,CARSLDLRQRENTGELFF
11,TRBV20-1,once,-,TRBJ2-3,TGCAGTGCCGCATACACAGATACGCAGTATTTT,CSAAYTDTQYF
15,TRBV5-1,-,TRBD2,TRBJ2-7,TGCGCCAGCAGCTTTGAGAGCGGGAGGGCCTACGAGCAGTACTTC,CASSFESGRAYEQYF
14,TRBV28,-,-,TRBJ1-4,TGTGCCAGCAGTTTCTACGGTGTAAAAGAAAAACTGTTTTTT,CASSFYGVKEKLFF
15,TRBV10-3,-,TRBD1,TRBJ2-2,TGTGCCATCAGAACAGGGGAGAAGGACACCGGGGAGCTGTTTTTT,CAIRTGEKDTGELFF
15,TRBV11-3,-,TRBD2,TRBJ2-1,TGTGCCAGCAGCCCGACTAGCGGCAAGAACAATGAGCAGTTCTTC,CASSPTSGKNNEQFF
12,TRBV27,-,-,TRBJ2-1,TGTGCCAGCAGTTTTGCAGGGTATGAGCAGTTCTTC,CASSFAGYEQFF